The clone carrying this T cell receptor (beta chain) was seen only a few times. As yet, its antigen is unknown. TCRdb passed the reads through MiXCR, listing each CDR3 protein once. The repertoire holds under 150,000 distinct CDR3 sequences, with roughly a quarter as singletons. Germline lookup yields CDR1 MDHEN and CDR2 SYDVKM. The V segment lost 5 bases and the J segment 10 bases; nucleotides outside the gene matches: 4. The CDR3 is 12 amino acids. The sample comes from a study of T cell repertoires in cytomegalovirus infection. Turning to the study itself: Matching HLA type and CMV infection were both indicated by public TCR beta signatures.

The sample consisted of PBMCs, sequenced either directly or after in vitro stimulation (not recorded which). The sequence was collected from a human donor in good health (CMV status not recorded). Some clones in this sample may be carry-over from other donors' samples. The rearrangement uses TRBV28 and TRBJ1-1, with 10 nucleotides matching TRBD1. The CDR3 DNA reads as TGTGCCAGCAGTGCCCGGGACAGGGGAGCTTTCTTT. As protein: CASSARDRGAFF.